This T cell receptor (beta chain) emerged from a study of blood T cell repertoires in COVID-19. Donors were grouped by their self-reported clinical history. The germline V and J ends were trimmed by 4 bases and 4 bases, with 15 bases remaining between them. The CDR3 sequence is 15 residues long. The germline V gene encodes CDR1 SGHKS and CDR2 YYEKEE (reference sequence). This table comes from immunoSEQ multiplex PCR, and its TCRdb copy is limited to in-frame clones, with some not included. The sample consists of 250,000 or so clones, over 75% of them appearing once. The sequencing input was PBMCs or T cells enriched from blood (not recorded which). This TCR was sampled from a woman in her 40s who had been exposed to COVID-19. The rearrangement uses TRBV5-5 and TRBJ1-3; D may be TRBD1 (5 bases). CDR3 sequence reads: CASSQGDFSGNTIYF. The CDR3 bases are TGTGCCAGCAGCCAAGGGGACTTTTCCGGAAACACCATATATTTT.